This T cell receptor (beta chain) was found in a study of control samples from healthy donors and cancer patients. This table comes from immunoSEQ multiplex PCR, and its TCRdb copy is limited to in-frame clones, with some not included. Here the sample spans over 85,000 clones, 88% being singletons. The CDR3 sequence is 12 residues long. V gave up 2 bases and J gave up 7 bases, with 8 bases separating them. Germline CDR1 is KGHSH and CDR2 is LQKENI. Ten or more counts support this clone. The sample taken for sequencing was PBMCs. J is TRBJ1-2 and V is TRBV18; D is possibly TRBD1 (5 bases). The receptor's source is a woman aged 60-75 years with lung cancer. The CDR3 nucleotides are TGTGCCAGCTCACCAACGAGGGGTGGCTACACCTTC. This translates into CASSPTRGGYTF.